This T cell receptor beta chain was found in a study of siplizumab effects on memory and regulatory T cells. The trim removed 3 bases at V and 9 bases at J, leaving 4 bases unmatched. Germline assignment: CDR1 MNHEY and CDR2 SMNVEV (reference sequence). The CDR3 sequence is 14 residues long. Comments on this clone: Its antigen is undetermined.

Regarding the study as a whole: Siplizumab significantly reduced alloreactive sequences traceable to unstimulated CD4+ memory cells. On average, nearly 70% of mappable alloreactive CD4+ clones were Treg-derived under siplizumab, against 25% to 30% in controls.

The data were produced by immunoSEQ multiplex PCR, yet TCRdb's version contains in-frame clones alone and is incomplete. The table shows approximately 75,000 clones, with 85% to 95% occurring only once. The chain employs TRBV27 and TRBJ2-1; the match to TRBD1 covers 11 bases. This clonotype was sampled from a human donor in good health. Input material: CD8+ T cells sorted from blood. Written as DNA, the CDR3 is TGTGCCAGCAGTTTGGGACAGGGGGTCTTTGAGCAGTTCTTC. Its protein is CASSLGQGVFEQFF.